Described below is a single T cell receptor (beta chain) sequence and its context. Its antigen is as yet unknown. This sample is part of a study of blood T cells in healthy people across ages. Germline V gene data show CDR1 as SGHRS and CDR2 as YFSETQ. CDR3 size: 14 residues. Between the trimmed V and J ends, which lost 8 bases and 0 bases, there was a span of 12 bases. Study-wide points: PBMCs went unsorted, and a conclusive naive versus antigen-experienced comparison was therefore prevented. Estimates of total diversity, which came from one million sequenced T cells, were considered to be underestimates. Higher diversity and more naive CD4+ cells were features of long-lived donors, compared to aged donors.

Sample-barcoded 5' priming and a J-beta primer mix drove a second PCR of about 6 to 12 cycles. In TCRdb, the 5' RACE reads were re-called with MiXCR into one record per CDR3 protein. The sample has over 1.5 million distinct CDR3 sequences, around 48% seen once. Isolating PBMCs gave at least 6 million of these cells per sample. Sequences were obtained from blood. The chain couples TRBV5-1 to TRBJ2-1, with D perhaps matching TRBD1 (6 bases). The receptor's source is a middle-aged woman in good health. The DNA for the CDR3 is TGCGCCAGTACAGGGTGGGGCTCCTACAATGAGCAGTTCTTC. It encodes CASTGWGSYNEQFF.